This TCR beta chain came from a study of shared clonotypes between healthy human individuals. CD45RO-negative cells were positively selected for CCR7, leaving out terminally differentiated effector memory CD45RA+ cells. As concerns this clone: Its antigen is as yet unknown. Other DNA sequences in this specimen translate into the identical CDR3.

This CDR3 has 14 amino acids. Germline assignment: CDR1 MNHEY and CDR2 SMNVEV (reference sequence). The ends were cut back, 4 bases at V and 0 bases at J, with 7 bases in the middle. The assay was carried out at the deep level. In the study's own analysis: Filtering was not the same, since immunoSEQ gave junction-only sequences without quality scores. TCRdb keeps only in-frame clones here, not all; method: immunoSEQ multiplex PCR. For V, J and clone size, that table is used; D and trimming come from the DNA. The table has about 590,000 clones, around 95% seen once. Overall study findings and caveats: Relative to their counterparts shared across all four donors, non-shared clonotypes exhibited diminished generation probabilities.

Sequencing was carried out using naive CD8+ T cells sorted from blood. This clonotype was sampled from a woman aged 25 to 39 in good health. The chain uses TRBV27 and TRBJ2-1, with unresolved D. As DNA, the CDR3 is TGTGCCAGCAGTTCCGTCAGCTCCTACAATGAGCAGTTCTTC. Amino acids: CASSSVSSYNEQFF.